This TCR beta chain was found in a study of T cell repertoires in cytomegalovirus infection. V lost 5 bases, J lost 3 bases, and 14 bases stayed unmatched. The germline CDR1 and CDR2 sequences are SGHVT and SQSDAQ. This CDR3 has 19 residues. TCRdb called the reads again in MiXCR, with one record for every CDR3 protein. Among 400,000 or so distinct CDR3 sequences listed, over 15% were seen once. Sequenced: PBMCs. This clonotype was sampled from a human donor in good health (CMV status not recorded). Some clones in this sample may be carry-over from other donors' samples. The gene calls are TRBV7-4 and TRBJ2-4, with TRBD1 matching over 12 bases. Written as DNA, the CDR3 is TGTGCCAGCAGCCATTCGGGACAGGGGGCCTTCGGAAGCAAAAACATTCAGTACTTC. Its protein is CASSHSGQGAFGSKNIQYF.